This T cell receptor (beta chain) appears in the sequencing data of a study of shared clonotypes between healthy human individuals. Study-wide background: Sampling drew on donors who were two women and a few men aged 18 to 49.

The trim removed 6 bases at V and 7 bases at J, leaving 7 bases unmatched. Germline values: CDR1 MDHEN, CDR2 SYDVKM. The CDR3 spans 15 residues. Splitting of each subset's genomic DNA was done evenly across several immunoSEQ plates. Sorted-subset replicate PCRs used 150 to 200 ng of genomic DNA. This amount corresponded to approximately 30,000 T cell genomes. Sequencing was performed with immunoSEQ multiplex PCR; in TCRdb, only in-frame clones are kept and a portion is missing. The sample holds about 520,000 clones; 95% to 97% are singletons and the top ten take around 0.066%. The clonotype originates from a woman aged 25 to 45 in good health. The sample comprised naive CD4+ T cells sorted from blood. Subset specified: CD45RA+ positively selected. The chain combines TRBV28 with TRBJ1-4; 11 bases line up with TRBD1. This CDR3 is CASRFPGQGGEKLFF. The CDR3 DNA reads TGTGCCAGCAGATTCCCGGGACAGGGGGGTGAAAAACTGTTTTTT.